These T cell receptor beta chains were read from a single sample in a study of blood T cell repertoires in COVID-19. Measured with immunoSEQ multiplex PCR; TCRdb has only the in-frame clones, and not every one. Among approximately 350,000 clones listed, 70% to 90% were seen once. The sequenced sample consisted of peripheral blood. These receptors originate from a woman aged 55-70 years with COVID-19, enrolled during active disease. CDR3s include the opening cysteine and the closing phenylalanine or tryptophan. The D gene is left open where the match is weak. A row's size may be missing; if present it is once, few, many or a size class.

.	TRBV5-1	.	TRBJ1-2	CASSLGRQTGYTF	TGCGCCAGCAGCTTGGGGAGACAGACCGGCTACACCTTC
.	TRBV6-1	TRBD2	TRBJ2-2	CASSGIAGGYTGELFF	TGTGCCAGCAGTGGAATAGCGGGGGGGTACACCGGGGAGCTGTTTTTT
.	TRBV7-9	.	TRBJ1-2	CASSPNGEDYGYTF	TGTGCCAGCAGCCCTAACGGGGAGGACTATGGCTACACCTTC
.	TRBV7-9	.	TRBJ2-3	CASSRMRARSTDTQYF	TGTGCCAGCAGCCGAATGAGGGCCCGGAGCACAGATACGCAGTATTTT
.	TRBV12-5	TRBD1	TRBJ2-7	CASGLVLGTGDYEQYF	TGTGCTAGTGGTTTGGTATTGGGGACAGGGGACTACGAGCAGTACTTC
once	TRBV4-3	TRBD1	TRBJ1-4	CASSQEDRWDEKLFF	TGCGCCAGCAGCCAAGAGGACAGGTGGGATGAAAAACTGTTTTTT
.	TRBV2	.	TRBJ2-3	CASRGGGPPGTQYF	TGTGCCAGCAGGGGAGGGGGACCCCCGGGTACGCAGTATTTT
.	TRBV5-4	.	TRBJ1-1	CASSLVSGVGTEAFF	TGTGCCAGCAGCTTAGTATCGGGGGTAGGGACTGAAGCTTTCTTT
.	TRBV10-2	.	TRBJ1-5	CASRTGNIDQPQHF	TGCGCCAGCAGGACCGGGAACATTGATCAGCCCCAGCATTTT
once	TRBV5-1	.	TRBJ2-2	CASNGGGGRTGELFF	TGCGCCAGCAACGGGGGTGGCGGAAGGACCGGGGAGCTGTTTTTT
.	TRBV4-1	TRBD1	TRBJ2-7	CASSQGTGGRRDEQYF	TGCGCCAGCAGCCAAGGGACAGGAGGTCGGCGAGACGAGCAGTACTTC
once	TRBV29-1	.	TRBJ2-1	CSVGVPEQFF	TGCAGCGTTGGAGTACCTGAGCAGTTCTTC
.	TRBV6-5	.	TRBJ2-7	CASRLYRSSYEQYF	TGTGCCAGCAGACTGTACAGGTCATCCTACGAGCAGTACTTC
.	TRBV18	.	TRBJ2-7	CASSSDNAYEQYF	TGTGCCAGCTCATCTGACAATGCCTACGAGCAGTACTTC
.	TRBV7-6	TRBD2	TRBJ2-3	CASSLEFLGTRVLDTQYF	TGTGCCAGCAGCTTAGAATTTTTAGGGACTAGAGTATTGGATACGCAGTATTTT
few	TRBV4-1	TRBD1	TRBJ1-2	CASSQPDRGRLFYGYTF	TGCGCCAGCAGCCAACCCGACAGGGGGCGTTTGTTCTATGGCTACACCTTC
.	TRBV18	TRBD2	TRBJ2-3	CASSRTSGEDTQYF	TGTGCCAGCTCACGTACTAGCGGGGAGGATACGCAGTATTTT
.	TRBV19	.	TRBJ1-3	CASSGLAGNTIYF	TGTGCCAGTTCAGGGTTGGCTGGAAACACCATATATTTT
once	TRBV7-9	TRBD1	TRBJ1-2	CASSRGQTDGYTF	TGTGCCAGCAGCCGGGGACAGACCGATGGCTACACCTTC
.	TRBV30	.	TRBJ2-1	CAWSYQGMEQFF	TGTGCCTGGAGTTACCAGGGCATGGAGCAGTTCTTC
once	TRBV9	.	TRBJ1-2	CASSAPRRGYTF	TGTGCCAGCAGCGCCCCACGGAGGGGCTACACCTTC
.	TRBV5-1	TRBD1	TRBJ2-7	CASSSTTGGGPYEQYF	TGCGCCAGCAGCTCCACTACAGGGGGCGGGCCCTACGAGCAGTACTTC
.	TRBV6-5	TRBD1	TRBJ1-1	CASSYKEQGPTAEAFF	TGTGCCAGCAGTTACAAGGAACAGGGGCCCACCGCTGAAGCTTTCTTT
few	TRBV3-1/TRBV3-2	TRBD2	TRBJ2-3	CASKVAGADTQYF	TGTGCCAGCAAGGTAGCGGGGGCAGATACGCAGTATTTT
.	TRBV3-1/TRBV3-2	.	TRBJ2-7	CASSQESTGSSYEQYF	TGTGCCAGCAGCCAAGAAAGCACAGGAAGCTCCTACGAGCAGTACTTC
.	TRBV2	.	TRBJ2-1	CASSESMLRGGLGITNEQFF	TGTGCCAGCAGTGAATCGATGTTGAGGGGGGGCCTCGGGATTACCAATGAGCAGTTCTTC
.	TRBV4-3	.	TRBJ1-2	CASSQDAGNHGYTF	TGCGCCAGCAGCCAAGACGCAGGGAACCATGGCTACACCTTC
.	TRBV19	.	TRBJ1-1	CASTPRRAEAFF	TGTGCCAGTACTCCCCGGAGGGCTGAAGCTTTCTTT
once	TRBV5-1	TRBD1	TRBJ1-6	CASSPRDRANSPLHF	TGCGCCAGCAGCCCCCGGGACAGGGCTAATTCACCCCTCCACTTT
.	TRBV18	.	TRBJ1-1	CASSESQSLNTEAFF	TGTGCCAGCTCCGAGAGCCAAAGCTTGAACACTGAAGCTTTCTTT
.	TRBV6-5	TRBD1	TRBJ1-1	CASSLQGRKTEAFF	TGTGCCAGCAGCTTACAGGGGCGGAAAACTGAAGCTTTCTTT
few	TRBV27	.	TRBJ1-2	CASSLYFGRALTF	TGTGCCAGCAGTTTATATTTCGGCAGGGCCCTTACCTTC
.	TRBV3-1/TRBV3-2	.	TRBJ1-6	CASSQLVNSPLHF	TGTGCCAGCAGCCAACTCGTCAATTCACCCCTCCACTTT
.	TRBV30	TRBD1	TRBJ1-4	CAWGGTAEKLFF	TGTGCCTGGGGCGGGACAGCCGAAAAACTGTTTTTT
.	TRBV6-5	.	TRBJ1-5	CAIRWEGNQPQHF	TGTGCCATCCGGTGGGAGGGCAATCAGCCCCAGCATTTT
.	TRBV3-1/TRBV3-2	TRBD2	TRBJ2-1	CASSRGGENEQFF	TGTGCCAGCAGCCGCGGGGGAGAGAATGAGCAGTTCTTC
.	TRBV5-1	TRBD1	TRBJ1-1	CASTPDRGRTEAFF	TGCGCCAGCACCCCGGACAGGGGGCGGACTGAAGCTTTCTTT
.	TRBV19	TRBD2	TRBJ2-1	CASSIAGGGVNEQFF	TGTGCCAGTAGTATAGCTGGCGGGGGTGTCAATGAGCAGTTCTTC
.	TRBV5-5	.	TRBJ2-3	CASSHTWTATDTQYF	TGTGCCAGCAGCCACACCTGGACAGCCACAGATACGCAGTATTTT
few	TRBV7-9	TRBD2	TRBJ2-3	CASSSRTSGTSTDTQYF	TGTGCCAGCAGCTCTCGGACTAGCGGGACTAGCACAGATACGCAGTATTTT
.	TRBV18	.	TRBJ2-1	CASSPTTWNEQFF	TGTGCCAGCTCACCGACAACTTGGAATGAGCAGTTCTTC
once	TRBV6-5	.	TRBJ1-5	CASAGKNNQPQHF	TGTGCCAGCGCAGGGAAGAACAATCAGCCCCAGCATTTT
.	TRBV25-1	TRBD2	TRBJ2-7	CASSLSGVREEQYF	TGTGCCAGCAGTTTGTCTGGGGTGCGGGAGGAGCAGTACTTC
few	TRBV19	TRBD1	TRBJ1-5	CASSIAWTGGSQPQHF	TGTGCCAGTAGTATCGCATGGACAGGGGGCAGTCAGCCCCAGCATTTT
once	TRBV5-5	.	TRBJ1-2	CASSLYVNYGYTF	TGTGCCAGCAGCTTGTATGTAAACTATGGCTACACCTTC
.	TRBV3-1/TRBV3-2	.	TRBJ2-7	CASSHGYEQYF	TGTGCCAGCAGCCACGGGTACGAGCAGTACTTC
.	TRBV29-1	.	TRBJ1-3	CSARHPSGNTIYF	TGCAGCGCCAGGCACCCCTCTGGAAACACCATATATTTT
few	TRBV13	.	TRBJ1-3	CASSLRVEGRYGNTIYF	TGTGCCAGCAGCTTACGCGTCGAAGGGAGATACGGAAACACCATATATTTT
.	TRBV7-3	.	TRBJ2-5	CASSLVEGGRETQYF	TGTGCCAGCAGCTTAGTCGAGGGAGGACGGGAGACCCAGTACTTC
.	TRBV5-6	TRBD2	TRBJ2-3	CASSFPQLAGGPHTQYF	TGTGCCAGCAGCTTCCCCCAACTAGCGGGGGGGCCCCATACGCAGTATTTT